This T cell receptor beta chain appears in the sequencing data of a study of blood T cell repertoires in COVID-19. Study-level background: From the United States, Italy and Spain came samples of acute and convalescent COVID-19. Nucleic acid was either cDNA or gDNA, and it came from T cells, B-cell-depleted T cells, or PBMCs.

Original analysis: Amplification of reference gene primers was used by the study to estimate nucleated cell counts. Here immunoSEQ multiplex PCR was the method, and the copy in TCRdb shows in-frame clones only, minus some. From that table come the V and J calls and clone size; the DNA was used to work out D and trimming. Of some 87,000 clones in the sample, about 70% are singletons; the top ten hold less than 20%. This CDR3 region has 16 residues. Germline assignment: CDR1 LNHDA and CDR2 SQIVND (reference sequence). Losses at the gene ends were 5 bases for V and 7 bases for J; bases not matched to a gene: 9.

The sequenced material came from peripheral blood. This receptor was taken from an elderly woman with active or convalescent COVID-19. The rearrangement links TRBV19 to TRBJ2-2, with TRBD1 matching over 11 bases. DNA for the CDR3: TGTGCCAGTAGTTTGTCCGGGACAGGGGGGATCGGGGAGCTGTTTTTT. This codes for CASSLSGTGGIGELFF.